One sample yielded the 12 T cell receptor beta chains listed below, sequenced in a study of blood T cell repertoires in COVID-19. TCRdb's table, derived via immunoSEQ multiplex PCR, lists solely in-frame clones and lacks some. The table shows 300,000 to 350,000 clones, with roughly 90% occurring only once. The specimen sequenced was peripheral blood. The source of these receptors is a woman aged 35 to 49 with COVID-19, enrolled during active disease.

The V gene is TRBV7-2, the J gene TRBJ1-2; the match to TRBD1 covers 9 bases. The V gene's germline CDR1 is SGHTA and CDR2 FQGNSA. V trimming: 3 bases; J trimming: 5 bases; junction bases outside the gene matches: 7. The CDR3 is made up of 15 amino acids. CDR3: CASSFPTGGGYGYTF. The CDR3 coding sequence is TGTGCCAGCAGCTTCCCAACAGGGGGCGGGTATGGCTACACCTTC.

J is TRBJ2-7 and V is TRBV9; D remains unclear. With 0 bases removed from V and 3 bases from J, the gap between germline ends came to 10 bases. The germline CDR1 and CDR2 sequences are SGDLS and YYNGEE. The CDR3 covers 14 residues. CDR3 loop: CASSVGPQSYEQYF. For the CDR3, the DNA is TGTGCCAGCAGCGTAGGTCCACAGAGCTACGAGCAGTACTTC. Looking up the rest from reference TRBV9 and TRBJ2-7 gives the full variable domain: DSGVTQTPKHLITATGQRVTLRCSPRSGDLSVYWYQQSLDQGLQFLIQYYNGEERAKGNILERFSAQQFPDLHSELNLSSLELGDSALYFCASSVGPQSYEQYFGPGTRLTVT.

The chain is built from TRBV27 and TRBJ2-7, with TRBD1 matching 10 bases. The CDR3 runs to 15 residues. Germline values: CDR1 MNHEY, CDR2 SMNVEV (reference sequence). Losses at the gene ends were 5 bases for V and 3 bases for J; bases not matched to a gene: 7. Written as DNA, the CDR3 is TGTGCCAGCAGTGCTCGGACAGGGGGAATCTACGAGCAGTACTTC. Protein product: CASSARTGGIYEQYF.

V gene TRBV5-1 combines with J gene TRBJ2-1, with 9 bases that match TRBD2. CDR1 and CDR2 (germline): SGHRS, YFSETQ. The CDR3 loop spans 16 amino acids. V gave up 1 base and J gave up 5 bases; unmatched junction bases: 7. In DNA form, the CDR3 reads TGCGCCAGCAGCTTGATCCCAGCGGGGGGAAACAATGAGCAGTTCTTC. Translating gives CASSLIPAGGNNEQFF.

This clone has just one count. The rearrangement uses TRBV23-1 and TRBJ2-3; 10 bases agree with TRBD1. TRBV23-1 belongs to the ORF category, with a function that is uncertain. V shed 4 bases, J shed 3 bases, and the junction held 10 bases outside the gene matches. The CDR3 runs to 17 residues. For the CDR3, the DNA is TGCGCCAGCAGTCGAGCCACTCCGGGACAGGGGACAGATACGCAGTATTTT. Translated, it gives CASSRATPGQGTDTQYF.

This clone was picked up one time. The chain joins TRBV9 to TRBJ2-7; TRBD1 matches 7 bases. V was pared by 4 bases and J by 5 bases, with 6 bases of the junction left unmatched. In germline, CDR1 is SGDLS, CDR2 YYNGEE. The CDR3 is 13 residues long. CDR3 protein: CASSSTGRDEQYF. As DNA, the CDR3 is TGTGCCAGCAGCTCGACAGGGCGGGACGAGCAGTACTTC.

V usage is TRBV7-6 and J usage is TRBJ2-3; 9 nucleotides match TRBD2. V was clipped by 4 bases and J by 6 bases; unmatched bases: 8. This CDR3 contains 15 residues. The germline V gene encodes CDR1 SGHVS and CDR2 FNYEAQ. The DNA for the CDR3 is TGTGCCAGCAGCTCTCTGGCGGGAGGGCCGGATACGCAGTATTTT. It yields the protein CASSSLAGGPDTQYF.

V is TRBV28 and J is TRBJ1-2; D not certain. The CDR3 consists of 13 residues. CDR1 and CDR2 from the germline V gene are MDHEN and SYDVKM. The V gene lost 6 bases and the J gene lost 0 bases, with 8 bases spanning the gap. The CDR3 DNA follows: TGTGCCAGCAGGCCTAGAGCTAACTATGGCTACACCTTC. Amino acid sequence: CASRPRANYGYTF.

This clone was seen just once. V is TRBV27 and J is TRBJ2-5; maybe TRBD1 (6 bases). The V gene's germline CDR1 is MNHEY and CDR2 SMNVEV (reference sequence). The CDR3 consists of 12 residues. V shed 6 bases and J shed 5 bases, with 10 bases lying between them. CDR3 coding DNA: TGTGCCAGCAGCCCCACAGGGGAGACCCAGTACTTC. This codes for CASSPTGETQYF.

J is TRBJ2-7 and V is TRBV27; D remains unclear. CDR1 is MNHEY and CDR2 is SMNVEV in the germline V gene (reference sequence). Trimming took 0 bases from V and 3 from J, leaving 15 bases between them. CDR3 length: 16 residues. DNA for the CDR3: TGTGCCAGCAGTTTATCAGCGCCCCGCCTCTTCTACGAGCAGTACTTC. Residues: CASSLSAPRLFYEQYF.

The chain carries TRBV6-5 and TRBJ1-1; D gene unclear. The CDR3 is made up of 13 amino acids. V was clipped by 8 bases and J by 0 bases, with 10 bases between them. The germline V gene has CDR1 MNHEY and CDR2 SVGAGI. The CDR3 is CASFTVMNTEAFF. CDR3 coding DNA: TGTGCCAGCTTTACGGTAATGAACACTGAAGCTTTCTTT.

The chain combines TRBV27 with TRBJ1-2; D may be TRBD1 (6 bases). Germline V gives CDR1 MNHEY, CDR2 SMNVEV (reference sequence). The ends were cut back, 5 bases at V and 3 bases at J, with 10 bases in the middle. This CDR3 comprises 13 residues. CDR3 nucleotides: TGTGCCAGCAGTCCGACAGGACACTATGGCTACACCTTC. It codes for CASSPTGHYGYTF.